These T cell receptor beta chains were read from a single sample in a study of blood T cell repertoires in COVID-19. Here immunoSEQ multiplex PCR was the method, and the copy in TCRdb shows in-frame clones only, minus some. The sample holds 210,000 or so clones; 65% to 85% are singletons and the top ten take less than 8%. Specimen: PBMCs or T cells enriched from blood (not recorded which). The receptors were gathered from a woman aged 40 to 50 with acute COVID-19. Each CDR3 is given with its conserved first and last residue. D genes are given only for firm matches.

>.|TRBJ1-1|TRBV5-1
CASSLAPPSTEAFF
>.|TRBJ1-5|TRBV6-6
CASSQGKSNQPQHF
>.|TRBJ1-1|TRBV5-1
CASSLGGGRRTEAFF
>TRBD1|TRBJ1-1|TRBV12-3/TRBV12-4
CASSAGGRAFF
>TRBD1|TRBJ1-2|TRBV27
CASRDRAWGGYTF
>TRBD1|TRBJ2-5|TRBV6-2/TRBV6-3
CASSSPTGGYETQYF
>TRBD1|TRBJ1-6|TRBV7-9
CASSGDRGSSYNSPLHF
>.|TRBJ1-1|TRBV4-1
CASHSIRDGGAFF
>TRBD2|TRBJ2-1|TRBV9
CASSASGRTAYNEQFF
>.|TRBJ1-1|TRBV19
CASSGPNTEAFF
>.|TRBJ1-5|TRBV14
CASSRNSNQPQHF
>TRBD1|TRBJ2-1|TRBV5-1
CASSLEGQGADEQFF
>.|TRBJ2-1|TRBV21-1
CASSKRLNEQFF
>.|TRBJ1-4|TRBV19
CASSKGANEKLFF
>.|TRBJ1-5|TRBV5-6
CASSLARRDYSNQPQHF
>.|TRBJ1-5|TRBV2
CASSGSNQPQHF
>TRBD1|TRBJ2-6|TRBV19
CASSDRGVPGANVLTF
>.|TRBJ2-4|TRBV7-2
CASSLRAGFQYF
>TRBD2|TRBJ2-7|TRBV10-3
CAISAPASGNEQYF
>.|TRBJ2-3|TRBV10-3
CAISESPGAKRLDTQYF
>TRBD2|TRBJ2-3|TRBV30
CAGTGLAGVLTDTQYF
>.|TRBJ1-1|TRBV7-9
CASSLVQDEAFF
>.|TRBJ2-7|TRBV19
CASSTPGAAYEQYF
>.|TRBJ1-1|TRBV7-3
CASSHGGTEAFF
>.|TRBJ1-2|TRBV19
CASSIEGRGYTF
>.|TRBJ2-1|TRBV20-1
CSASTAGNEQFF
>.|TRBJ1-1|TRBV7-3
CASSLNWGGSGNTEAFF
>.|TRBJ2-5|TRBV6-2/TRBV6-3
CASSRTKNQETQYF
>.|TRBJ2-3|TRBV10-3
CAIRTEDADTQYF
>.|TRBJ1-3|TRBV21-1
CARKTGGAPGNTIYF
>.|TRBJ2-7|TRBV12-3/TRBV12-4
CASSLGETYEQYF
>TRBD1|TRBJ1-6|TRBV4-2
CASSQGHPGQGTDSPLHF
>TRBD1|TRBJ1-6|TRBV28
CASSLPTGVSSPLHF
>TRBD1|TRBJ2-3|TRBV28
CASTGDRATDTQYF
>.|TRBJ2-2|TRBV9
CASSVGGRDIGELFF
>.|TRBJ1-4|TRBV28
CASSTGTAYNEKLFF
>TRBD2|TRBJ2-1|TRBV5-1
CASSLSGTLNEQFF
>TRBD1|TRBJ1-5|TRBV28
CASSPTTGVLNQPQHF
>TRBD1|TRBJ1-5|TRBV20-1
CSVQGGQPQHF